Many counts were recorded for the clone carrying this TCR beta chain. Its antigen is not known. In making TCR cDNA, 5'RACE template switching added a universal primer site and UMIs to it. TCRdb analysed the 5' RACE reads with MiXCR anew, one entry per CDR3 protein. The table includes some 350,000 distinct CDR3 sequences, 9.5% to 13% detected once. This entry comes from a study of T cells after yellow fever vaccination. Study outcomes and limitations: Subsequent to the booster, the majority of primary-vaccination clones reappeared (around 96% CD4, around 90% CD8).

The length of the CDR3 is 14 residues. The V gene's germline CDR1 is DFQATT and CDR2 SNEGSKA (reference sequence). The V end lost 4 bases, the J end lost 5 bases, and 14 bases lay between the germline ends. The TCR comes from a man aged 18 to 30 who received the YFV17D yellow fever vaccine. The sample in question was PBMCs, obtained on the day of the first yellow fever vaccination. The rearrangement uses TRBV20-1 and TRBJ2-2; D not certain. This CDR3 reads CSAKRAIATGELFF. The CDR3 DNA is TGCAGTGCTAAGCGAGCGATCGCGACCGGGGAGCTGTTTTTT.